This TCR beta chain was identified during a study of control samples from healthy donors and cancer patients. Clones were read by immunoSEQ multiplex PCR, and TCRdb kept only the in-frame ones, dropping some. The sample lists roughly 370,000 clones, roughly 90% seen once, with more than 6% in the top ten. V shed 0 bases and J shed 1 base, with 8 bases lying between them. The CDR3 runs 16 residues. Germline CDR1 is SGDLS and CDR2 is YYNGEE. This rearrangement joins TRBV9 to TRBJ1-6; no clear D gene. Sequencing was carried out using PBMCs. The sequence came from a man aged 40-49 years with head and neck cancer. The CDR3 sequence is CASSVGGNSYNSPLHF. CDR3 sequence (DNA): TGTGCCAGCAGCGTAGGAGGAAATTCCTATAATTCACCCCTCCACTTT.